This is a list of T cell receptor beta chains from one sample in a study of T cell repertoires in cytomegalovirus infection. One entry per CDR3 protein, called by TCRdb with MiXCR from the reads. The sample yields nearly 450,000 distinct CDR3 sequences, approximately 31% seen once. The material sequenced was PBMCs. The source is a human donor in good health (CMV status not recorded). Some clones in this sample may be carry-over from other donors' samples. CDR3s include the opening cysteine and the closing phenylalanine or tryptophan. A D gene is named only where the DNA matches it firmly. Not every row has a clone size; where given, it reads once, few, many or a size class.

V gene	D gene	clone size	J gene	CDR3 length	CDR3 protein	CDR3 DNA
TRBV7-9	NA	NA	TRBJ1-2	14	CASSLADLPYGYNF	TGTGCCAGCAGCTTGGCAGACCTACCCTATGGCTACAACTTC
TRBV20-1	NA	NA	TRBJ2-1	10	CSAISNETFF	TGCAGTGCTATCTCCAATGAGACGTTCTTC
TRBV28	TRBD1	few	TRBJ2-7	14	CASSEHGQAVEQYF	TGTGCCAGCAGTGAACACGGACAGGCGGTCGAGCAGTACTTC
TRBV6-2/TRBV6-3	NA	NA	TRBJ1-1	15	CASRSSGPMNTEAFF	TGTGCCAGCAGATCATCGGGGCCCATGAACACTGAAGCTTTCTTT
TRBV14	TRBD1	NA	TRBJ1-2	13	CSSSRQGAGGYTF	TGTTCCAGCAGTCGCCAGGGGGCCGGTGGCTACACCTTC
TRBV6-6	TRBD1	few	TRBJ2-7	15	CASSSTGGKSYEQYF	TGTGCCAGCAGTTCGACAGGGGGAAAATCCTACGAGCAGTACTTC
TRBV11-1	NA	few	TRBJ1-1	13	CASSTGWNTEAFF	TGTGCCAGCAGCACCGGATGGAACACTGAAGCTTTCTTT
TRBV6-5	NA	few	TRBJ1-4	14	CASSYGGPGEKLFF	TGTGCCAGCAGTTATGGGGGGCCGGGTGAAAAACTGTTTTTT
TRBV4-1	NA	many	TRBJ1-1	15	CASSQEGEIETEAFF	TGCGCCAGCAGCCAAGAGGGGGAAATAGAGACTGAAGCTTTCTTT
TRBV15	TRBD1	NA	TRBJ1-4	17	CATSRRRTGTTNEKLFF	TGTGCCACCAGCAGACGGAGGACAGGGACCACTAATGAAAAACTGTTTTTT
TRBV19	TRBD2	NA	TRBJ2-1	15	CASSITGGHYNEQFF	TGTGCCAGTAGTATAACGGGGGGTCATTACAATGAGCAGTTCTTC
TRBV6-1	NA	NA	TRBJ2-3	16	CASREAFGDSTDTQYF	TGTGCCAGTAGGGAAGCTTTCGGAGATAGCACAGATACGCAGTATTTT
TRBV28	NA	few	TRBJ1-1	14	CASTTGNPVVGAFF	TGTGCCAGCACGACCGGGAACCCGGTCGTTGGGGCTTTCTTT
TRBV27	NA	NA	TRBJ1-5	15	CASSSQAYSNQPQHF	TGTGCCAGCAGCTCACAGGCCTATAGCAATCAGCCCCAGCATTTT
TRBV20-1	TRBD2	NA	TRBJ2-3	16	CRLGLAGAASTDTQYF	TGCAGATTGGGACTAGCGGGAGCCGCTAGCACAGATACGCAGTATTTT
TRBV11-2	NA	NA	TRBJ1-3	16	CASSLERTPSGNTIYF	TGTGCCAGCAGCTTAGAGCGGACACCCTCTGGAAACACCATATATTTT